This entry concerns a single T cell receptor beta chain. Its target is not known. Nominal health characterized the donors when sampled, though unrecorded immune exposures were likely. Germline V gene sequence: CDR1 LNHNV, CDR2 YYDKDF (reference sequence). The ends lost 3 bases at V and 7 bases at J; junction bases unmatched: 10. This CDR3 is built from 15 residues. This entry is derived from a study of cytomegalovirus exposure and HLA in healthy donors. Study-level findings and limits: The study listed 150 to 200 cytomegalovirus-associated TCR beta chains.

The PCR was carried out with 60 Vbeta primers and 13 Jbeta primers. Sequencing was performed with immunoSEQ multiplex PCR; in TCRdb, only in-frame clones are kept and a portion is missing. This sample lists about 160,000 clones; its ten largest clones have 1% to 1.5%. The V and J genes are TRBV15 and TRBJ1-2; the match to TRBD1 covers 8 bases. Sequencing was done on a sample of PBMCs. The source of this sequence is a woman in her fifties or sixties in good health and CMV-seronegative. CDR3 region: CATSRGSTGGSGYTF. The CDR3 nucleotides are TGTGCCACCAGCAGGGGATCTACAGGGGGAAGTGGCTACACCTTC.